These 21 T cell receptor beta chains were all obtained from the same sample, sequenced in a study of control samples from healthy donors and cancer patients. Assay used: immunoSEQ multiplex PCR; TCRdb lists only in-frame clones, some missing. The sample lists roughly 93,000 clones, about 88% occurring once. Sequencing was carried out using PBMCs. These TCRs come from a woman in her 50s with colorectal cancer.

The chain links TRBV6-2 or TRBV6-3 to TRBJ2-7; 12 nucleotides match TRBD2. J lost 6 bases, V lost 6 bases, and 6 bases had no gene match. The CDR3 extends over 14 amino acids. CDR1 MNHEY and CDR2 SVGEGT come from the germline V gene. The CDR3 bases are TGTGCCAGCAGCCTAGCGGGGGGGCCGAGCGAGCAGTACGTC. It is translated as CASSLAGGPSEQYV.

The genes are TRBV25-1 and TRBJ2-1, with unresolved D. Germline V gives CDR1 MGHDK, CDR2 SYGVNS. The CDR3 totals 14 residues. Trimming took off 5 bases at V and 0 bases at J, with 8 bases between the two ends. The CDR3 loop is CASSLSPSYNEQFF. DNA for the CDR3: TGTGCCAGCAGTTTGAGCCCCTCCTACAATGAGCAGTTCTTC.

The chain joins TRBV5-4 to TRBJ1-2; 8 bases match TRBD1. Germline loops: CDR1 SGHNT, CDR2 YYREEE (reference sequence). This CDR3 region has 14 residues. V lost 0 bases to trimming and J lost 8 bases; unmatched junction nucleotides: 6. CDR3 DNA: TGTGCCAGCAGCTTGGACAGGGGGGCCCGGGGCTACACCTTC. This gives the protein CASSLDRGARGYTF.

The genes are TRBV30 and TRBJ2-6, with TRBD1 as a possible D gene (6 bases). The CDR3 contains 14 residues. V was trimmed by 5 bases and J by 4 bases, leaving 12 bases between them. Germline V lookup: CDR1 GTSNPN, CDR2 SVGIG (reference sequence). The CDR3 coding sequence is TGTGCCTGGGCACAGGGTTCCGGGGCCAACGTCCTGACTTTC. Protein product: CAWAQGSGANVLTF.

This clone came up once. The V gene is TRBV6-5, the J gene TRBJ2-3, with 7 bases fitting TRBD2. CDR3 size: 15 residues. With V trimmed by 6 bases and J by 4 bases, 10 bases remained unmatched. CDR1 and CDR2 (germline): MNHEY, SVGAGI. The CDR3 DNA reads as TGTGCCAGCAGCCCCTCGGGGGGAATCCCAGATACGCAGTATTTT. It is translated as CASSPSGGIPDTQYF.

The V gene is TRBV6-5, the J gene TRBJ2-3; D unclear. In germline, CDR1 is MNHEY, CDR2 SVGAGI. Trimming took 2 bases from V and 5 from J, leaving 11 bases between them. This CDR3 is 14 amino acids long. The CDR3 loop is CASSYLEYGDTQYF. The DNA of the CDR3 is TGTGCCAGCAGTTACCTTGAGTATGGAGATACGCAGTATTTT.

V usage is TRBV11-3 and J usage is TRBJ2-7; 8 nucleotides line up with TRBD1. Trimming took 5 bases from V and 3 from J; bases not matched to a gene: 6. The CDR3 sequence is 14 residues long. Germline loops: CDR1 SGHNT, CDR2 YENEEA. The CDR3 DNA sequence: TGTGCCAGCAGCATAGGACAGGGTGGCTACGAGCAGTACGTC. Translation: CASSIGQGGYEQYV.

For this clone: This same CDR3 is encoded by further DNA sequences in the sample. This rearrangement joins TRBV7-8 to TRBJ1-2; D not certain. Per germline, CDR1 SGHVS and CDR2 FQNEAQ. There are 14 residues in the CDR3. Between the trimmed V and J ends, which lost 0 bases and 4 bases, there was a span of 9 bases. As DNA, the CDR3 is TGTGCCAGCAGCTTAGCCGGGGAGATCTATGGCTACACCTTC. Translation: CASSLAGEIYGYTF.

V is TRBV2 and J is TRBJ1-2; D may be TRBD1 (6 bases). Germline V gene data show CDR1 as SNHLY and CDR2 as FYNNEI. This CDR3 region has 14 residues. V was clipped by 5 bases and J by 4 bases, with 14 bases between them. The CDR3 region has the DNA TGTGCCAGCAGTTTACAGGGAAACCTCTATGGCTACACCTTC. Protein product: CASSLQGNLYGYTF.

The chain links TRBV27 to TRBJ1-4; perhaps TRBD1 as D (5 bases). CDR3 length equals 15 residues. Germline CDR1 and CDR2: MNHEY and SMNVEV (reference sequence). Trimming stripped 2 bases from V and 5 bases from J, with 12 bases between. DNA of the CDR3: TGTGCCAGCAGTTTAAGGGGCAGGGTCAATGAAAAACTGTTTTTT. Its translation is CASSLRGRVNEKLFF.

V and J are TRBV19 and TRBJ2-5, with D possibly TRBD1 on 6 matching bases. The CDR3 length is 15 residues. Germline CDR1 LNHDA, CDR2 SQIVND (reference sequence). Trimming removed 2 bases from V and 5 bases from J, with 15 bases in between. The CDR3 loop is CASSIRSGARETQYF. CDR3 nucleotides: TGTGCCAGTAGTATAAGGTCAGGGGCAAGGGAGACCCAGTACTTC.

The chain is built from TRBV5-4 and TRBJ1-1, with D perhaps matching TRBD1 (5 bases). The V and J ends lost 4 bases and 4 bases respectively, with 20 bases between them. The CDR3 is 16 amino acids. The germline CDR1 and CDR2 sequences are SGHNT and YYREEE (reference sequence). The CDR3 spells CASSPPGFREGTEAFF. The CDR3 nucleotides read TGTGCCAGCAGCCCCCCGGGGTTCAGGGAGGGCACTGAAGCTTTCTTT.

This clone has just a few counts. The V and J genes are TRBV28 and TRBJ1-5; TRBD1 matches 10 bases. The CDR3 extends over 14 amino acids. The germline V gene has CDR1 MDHEN and CDR2 SYDVKM. Trimming removed 4 bases from V and 4 bases from J; junction bases left unmatched: 1. CDR3 nucleotides: TGTGCCAGCAGTTCGGGACAGGGGAATCAGCCCCAGCATTTT. Translating it yields CASSSGQGNQPQHF.

The chain joins TRBV6-6 to TRBJ1-2; 10 bases match TRBD1. The CDR3 length is 13 residues. The V and J ends lost 2 bases and 7 bases, in that order; junction bases with no gene match: 1. Germline CDR1 reads MNHNY; CDR2 reads SVGAGI (reference sequence). The CDR3: CASSYGQGGGYTF. DNA for the CDR3: TGTGCCAGCAGTTACGGACAGGGGGGTGGCTACACCTTC.

V is TRBV7-2 and J is TRBJ1-1, with 7 bases aligning to TRBD1. V lost 3 bases and J lost 0; bases outside the gene matches: 4. CDR3 length: 15 residues. CDR1 is SGHTA, CDR2 FQGNSA, per germline. In DNA form, the CDR3 reads TGTGCCAGCAGCTTGGGACAGCTTTTGAACACTGAAGCTTTCTTT. It yields the protein CASSLGQLLNTEAFF.

CDR3 bases: TGTGCCAGCAGCGCCCGTCCTCTAGCGGGGGCCGAGACCCAGTACTTC. It is translated as CASSARPLAGAETQYF. The chain uses TRBV9 and TRBJ2-5; 10 bases are shared with TRBD2. Germline V CDR1 and CDR2: SGDLS, YYNGEE. V lost 3 bases to trimming and J lost 5 bases; unmatched junction nucleotides: 10. This CDR3 has 16 amino acids.

The rearrangement uses TRBV30 and TRBJ1-6; TRBD1 matches at 7 bases. J gave up 8 bases and V 1 base, and 5 bases lay outside the gene matches. The CDR3 covers 14 residues. Looked up from germline, CDR1 is GTSNPN and CDR2 is SVGIG (reference sequence). The CDR3 protein is CAWSANRGDSPLHF. The DNA of the CDR3 is TGTGCCTGGAGTGCGAACAGGGGCGATTCACCCCTCCACTTT.

The chain joins TRBV18 to TRBJ1-5; 11 positions agree with TRBD1. The CDR3 has 14 residues. With V trimmed by 6 bases and J by 7 bases, 5 bases remained unmatched. Germline V CDR1 and CDR2: KGHSH, LQKENI. The CDR3 protein is CASSPGTGGQPQHF. The CDR3 DNA reads as TGTGCCAGCTCTCCCGGGACAGGGGGACAGCCCCAGCATTTT.

This clone was seen once. The chain recombines TRBV5-1 with TRBJ2-5; tentatively, D is TRBD2 (7 bases). The ends were cut back, 3 bases at V and 5 bases at J, with 17 bases in the middle. The CDR3 is 15 amino acids. CDR1 SGHRS and CDR2 YFSETQ come from the germline V gene. The CDR3 nucleotides read TGCGCCAGCAGCTATGGCGGGGGCGCGGGGGAGACCCAGTACTTC. It yields the protein CASSYGGGAGETQYF.

The V gene is TRBV7-3, the J gene TRBJ1-6; no reliable D call. CDR1 is SGHTA, CDR2 FQGTGA, per germline. The length of the CDR3 is 15 residues. V was clipped by 0 bases and J by 6 bases, with 9 bases between them. The CDR3 region is CASSLTPPTNSPLHF. The DNA of the CDR3 is TGTGCCAGCAGCTTAACCCCCCCTACTAATTCACCCCTCCACTTT.

The chain uses TRBV6-1 and TRBJ2-3; 10 bases agree with TRBD2. Germline V lookup: CDR1 MNHNS, CDR2 SASEGT. Trimming at V came to 1 base and at J to 0 bases, leaving 7 bases not matched to a gene. CDR3 length: 18 amino acids. The DNA for the CDR3 is TGTGCCAGCAGTGAAGTGGCTAGCGGGGGCCCTAGCACAGATACGCAGTATTTT. Translated, it gives CASSEVASGGPSTDTQYF.